The clone carrying this TCR beta chain was picked up many times. Its antigen is undetermined. TCRdb called the reads again in MiXCR, with one record for every CDR3 protein. The sample records about 740,000 distinct CDR3 sequences, roughly 36% being singletons. The CDR3 is made up of 16 amino acids. Trimming left V 3 bases short and J 4 bases short, with 16 bases between. CDR1 MNHNS and CDR2 SASEGT come from the germline V gene. This sample was included in a study of T cell repertoires in cytomegalovirus infection. Notes on the study in general: Within the response measured ex vivo, HLA-C-restricted CMV-specific TCR beta clonotypes were dominant.

The chain uses TRBV6-1 and TRBJ2-4; tentatively, D is TRBD1 or TRBD2 (5 bases each). The TCR comes from a human donor in good health (CMV status not recorded). Some clones in this sample may be carry-over from other donors' samples. Specimen: PBMCs. The CDR3 here is CASSDFWGNRKNIQYF. CDR3 bases: TGTGCCAGCAGTGATTTTTGGGGGAACAGGAAAAACATTCAGTACTTC.